A selection of T cell receptor beta chains follows, all from one sample in a study of CD8 T cells in Susac syndrome. TCRdb independently ran MiXCR on the immunoSEQ multiplex PCR reads; one entry per CDR3 protein. The sample lists 200,000 or so distinct CDR3 sequences, 95% seen once, with approximately 0.15% in the top ten. The specimen was CD8+ T cells from PBMCs. These receptors were obtained from a human donor with Susac syndrome. The CDR3 runs from the conserved cysteine through the conserved F or W. Each record gives: D gene, clone size, J gene, V gene, CDR3 protein, CDR3 DNA. D genes are given only for firm matches. Rows give clone size only sometimes, using once, few, many, or a class for an expanded clone.

-	-	TRBJ2-3	TRBV9	CASSPKEGFGTDTQYF	TGTGCCAGCAGCCCTAAAGAGGGGTTTGGCACAGATACGCAGTATTTT
-	-	TRBJ2-7	TRBV29-1	CSVVIAYEQYF	TGCAGCGTTGTAATCGCCTACGAGCAGTACTTC
-	-	TRBJ2-7	TRBV5-6	CASSLVLAEVYEQYF	TGTGCCAGCAGCTTGGTGCTCGCGGAAGTTTACGAGCAGTACTTC
-	-	TRBJ1-4	TRBV11-2	CASGNNGEKLFF	TGTGCCAGCGGAAACAATGGGGAAAAACTGTTTTTT
-	-	TRBJ1-6	TRBV3-1	CASSQQRDSPLHF	TGTGCCAGCAGCCAACAGAGGGATTCACCCCTCCACTTT
TRBD2	-	TRBJ2-7	TRBV11-2	CASSFGTSKTYEQYF	TGTGCCAGCAGCTTTGGGACTAGCAAGACGTACGAGCAGTACTTC
TRBD1	-	TRBJ1-2	TRBV7-9	CASSPYGTGGRGYTF	TGTGCCAGCAGCCCCTACGGGACAGGGGGCCGTGGCTACACCTTC
TRBD1	-	TRBJ2-2	TRBV28	CASSLLGQGNTGELFF	TGTGCCAGCAGCCTCCTGGGACAGGGTAACACCGGGGAGCTGTTTTTT
-	-	TRBJ1-1	TRBV28	CASSLDSNTEAFF	TGTGCCAGCAGTCTGGACAGTAACACTGAAGCTTTCTTT
-	once	TRBJ2-6	TRBV19	CASSTQSGANVLTF	TGTGCCAGTAGTACACAGTCTGGGGCCAACGTCCTGACTTTC
-	-	TRBJ2-3	TRBV28	CASTLGEASTDTQYF	TGTGCCAGCACTCTGGGGGAGGCTAGCACAGATACGCAGTATTTT
-	-	TRBJ1-1	TRBV12-5	CASGLVLEGTTEAFF	TGTGCTAGTGGTTTGGTACTCGAGGGAACCACTGAAGCTTTCTTT
TRBD2	once	TRBJ2-7	TRBV20-1	CSARDPLAGAPYEQYF	TGCAGTGCTAGAGACCCTCTAGCGGGAGCCCCGTACGAGCAGTACTTC
TRBD2	-	TRBJ2-7	TRBV9	CASSVGGLAGDEQYF	TGTGCCAGCAGCGTAGGGGGACTAGCGGGAGACGAGCAGTACTTC
TRBD1	-	TRBJ2-7	TRBV13	CASSPNRGHPYEQYF	TGTGCCAGCAGCCCGAACAGGGGACATCCCTACGAGCAGTACTTC
TRBD2	-	TRBJ2-7	TRBV13	CASERGNAYEQYF	TGTGCCAGCGAGCGGGGGAACGCCTACGAGCAGTACTTC
-	-	TRBJ1-2	TRBV21-1	CASSKVLGQADYGYTF	TGTGCCAGCAGCAAAGTCCTCGGACAGGCCGACTATGGCTACACCTTC
TRBD2	-	TRBJ2-3	TRBV11-2	CASSLAGGELTDTQYF	TGTGCCAGCAGCTTAGCGGGAGGGGAATTAACAGATACGCAGTATTTT
-	-	TRBJ1-4	TRBV20-1	CSAPAGFAKLFF	TGCAGTGCTCCTGCCGGTTTCGCAAAACTGTTTTTT
-	-	TRBJ1-2	TRBV5-8	CASSVYTF	TGTGCCAGCAGCGTCTACACCTTC
TRBD1	-	TRBJ1-2	TRBV27	CASSPGQIYGYTF	TGTGCCAGCAGCCCGGGACAGATATATGGCTACACCTTC
-	-	TRBJ2-6	TRBV29-1	CSVVSGSGANVLTF	TGCAGCGTTGTATCGGGCTCTGGGGCCAACGTCCTGACTTTC
TRBD2	-	TRBJ2-3	TRBV6-1	CASSPGTSGSTDTQYF	TGTGCCAGCAGTCCCGGGACTAGCGGGAGCACAGATACGCAGTATTTT
-	-	TRBJ1-2	TRBV7-9	CASSLGTYGYTF	TGTGCCAGCAGCTTGGGAACCTATGGCTACACCTTC
TRBD2	-	TRBJ2-5	TRBV27	CASSSLGTSLYQETQYF	TGTGCCAGCAGCTCCCTCGGGACTAGCCTTTATCAAGAGACCCAGTACTTC
-	once	TRBJ2-1	TRBV20-1	CSALTSEVSSSYNEQFF	TGCAGTGCCCTGACTAGTGAGGTTTCCTCCTCCTACAATGAGCAGTTCTTC
-	-	TRBJ2-3	TRBV2	CASIRTSTDTQYF	TGTGCCAGCATTCGGACAAGCACAGATACGCAGTATTTT
TRBD2	-	TRBJ2-3	TRBV28	CASTLLAGGGDTQYF	TGTGCCAGCACCCTCTTAGCGGGAGGCGGCGATACGCAGTATTTT
-	once	TRBJ1-1	TRBV12-3/TRBV12-4	CASSTGFSGAYNEAFF	TGTGCCAGCAGTACAGGGTTTTCGGGCGCTTATAATGAAGCTTTCTTT
TRBD2	-	TRBJ2-1	TRBV19	CASSIASGGAYNEQFF	TGTGCCAGTAGTATAGCTAGCGGGGGGGCCTACAATGAGCAGTTCTTC
-	-	TRBJ2-3	TRBV9	CASSIQDSSTDTQYF	TGTGCCAGCAGCATACAGGACTCTAGCACAGATACGCAGTATTTT
-	once	TRBJ1-2	TRBV19	CASKPRDGYGYTF	TGTGCCAGTAAGCCAAGGGATGGCTATGGCTACACCTTC
-	once	TRBJ1-2	TRBV29-1	CSVAGRDEDYGYTF	TGCAGCGTTGCCGGACGGGATGAAGACTATGGCTACACCTTC
-	-	TRBJ2-5	TRBV12-3/TRBV12-4	CASSAPEIGTDNRLVETQYF	TGTGCCAGCAGTGCCCCCGAAATCGGGACTGATAATCGCTTGGTGGAGACCCAGTACTTC
-	once	TRBJ1-1	TRBV4-1	CASSQDTFPRLTEAFF	TGCGCCAGCAGCCAAGATACATTTCCGCGATTGACTGAAGCTTTCTTT
TRBD2	-	TRBJ2-3	TRBV4-1	CASSPGLGTDTQYF	TGCGCCAGCAGCCCGGGACTAGGAACAGATACGCAGTATTTT
-	once	TRBJ2-6	TRBV9	CASSGGGSGANVLTF	TGTGCCAGCAGCGGAGGGGGCTCTGGGGCCAACGTCCTGACTTTC
TRBD1	-	TRBJ1-3	TRBV9	CASSATGEHSGNTIYF	TGTGCCAGCAGCGCAACAGGGGAGCACTCTGGAAACACCATATATTTT
TRBD2	-	TRBJ2-7	TRBV4-2	CASREREPSYEQYF	TGTGCCAGCAGAGAGCGGGAGCCGTCCTACGAGCAGTACTTC
-	-	TRBJ2-7	TRBV20-1	CSARDPLAYEQYF	TGCAGTGCTAGAGATCCCCTTGCCTACGAGCAGTACTTC
TRBD2	-	TRBJ2-7	TRBV5-6	CASSFLAGAYEQYF	TGTGCCAGCAGCTTTCTAGCGGGGGCCTACGAGCAGTACTTC